The T cell receptor (beta chain) under discussion was sequenced for a study of T cell repertoires in cytomegalovirus infection (dated by TCRdb to about 2019). About the full investigation: Recently identified HLA-C-restricted CMV epitopes, whose presentation resists viral immunomodulation, were targeted by peptide stimulations together with well-studied HLA-B-restricted epitopes. Donor HLA type was relevant to the analysis, as public TCR beta signatures indicated carriage of CMV infection together with the matching HLA type.

This clonotype was counted ten times or more. The specificity of this receptor is unknown. Base quality data are lacking; no much larger clone is found one base away. Sequencing relied on an Illumina HiSeq 1500. TCRdb trimmed public reads at Q25 via fastp, called clones via MiXCR and kept in-frame beta chains. Rows matching on CDR3 protein sequence are summarized as one entry with the most common DNA and genes. For this sample the table gives some 270,000 distinct CDR3 sequences, of which about 20% were detected only once. The top ten hold roughly 19% of the sample. What this sample's treatment or condition label stands for: in vitro stimulation with specific CMV peptide epitopes to enrich CMV-specific T cells. What the research found in general, with its limitations: In both this cohort and an independent approximately 350-donor cohort, the cumulative frequency of public TCR beta family members distinguished carriers of CMV infection plus the relevant HLA type. The ex vivo response was dominated by HLA-C-restricted CMV-specific TCR beta clonotypes, and the single most frequent clonotype in two of eight donors was supplied by these HLA-C-restricted clonotypes.

The V and J ends are trimmed by 3 bases and 4 bases, leaving 10 bases between them. From its cysteine to its phenylalanine, the CDR3 spans 15 amino acids. Only the CDR3 portion is preserved as DNA: 45 bases, with reading frame beginning at the first base. The germline V gene sets CDR1 to SGHTA and CDR2 to FQGNSA. This chain is built from TRBV7-2 and TRBJ1-6, with a weak D call of TRBD1 (5 bases match). This sequence originates from a human donor in good health (CMV status not recorded). Some clones in this sample may be carry-over from other donors' samples. The sequencing used cultured PBMCs, collected from culture after CMV antigen stimulation. CDR3 reads: CASSFGTKYNSPLHF. Here is the DNA: TGTGCCAGCAGCTTCGGGACCAAGTATAATTCACCCCTCCACTTT.